The present entry profiles one TCR beta chain with its context. Its antigen remains unknown. Original processing methods: Owing to the provision of junction-only sequences devoid of quality scores by immunoSEQ, filtering differed. Profiled with immunoSEQ multiplex PCR; TCRdb holds only in-frame clones, not every one. V, J and clone size derive from that table, while D and trimming were established from the DNA sequence. Seen here are approximately 320,000 clones, 80% to 90% observed once, and the top ten hold 16%. These data are taken from a study of shared clonotypes between healthy human individuals. The study, taken as a whole, reports: Generation of non-shared clonotypes was less probable than generation of clonotypes shared by all four donors. Rarefaction analysis demonstrated incomplete sorted-subset sequencing notwithstanding large depth.

J was trimmed by 3 bases and V by 6 bases; bases with no gene match: 6. Germline assignment: CDR1 MNHEY and CDR2 SVGAGI. The CDR3 sequence is 15 residues long. The clonotype originates from a man between 18 and 35 years old in good health. Sequences were obtained from memory CD8+ T cells sorted from blood. Subset of the sample: CD45RO+ cells pooled with CCR7-negative TemRA cells. The chain joins TRBV6-5 to TRBJ2-4; 9 bases are a match to TRBD1. CDR3 sequence reads: CASRFTTGGKNIQYF. In DNA form, the CDR3 reads TGTGCCAGCAGATTTACGACAGGGGGCAAAAACATTCAGTACTTC.